This entry concerns a single TCR beta chain. The antigen is unknown. Template switching added a universal primer binding site, and final cDNA carried unique molecular identifiers. TCRdb recomputed calls from the 5' RACE reads with MiXCR, one row per CDR3 protein. The data show around 220,000 distinct CDR3 sequences, with over 12% seen just once and approximately 8.2% held by the top ten. This specimen comes from a study of identical twins. Only healthy Caucasians were included as donors. Study conclusions and caveats: Analyses based on zero insertions could be partly confounded by invariant MAIT and iNKT cells.

V shed 6 bases and J shed 4 bases, with 19 bases lying between them. Germline CDR1 and CDR2: MGHDK and SYGVNS. The CDR3 covers 16 residues. The sample taken for sequencing was memory (CD45RO+) T cells sorted from blood. This receptor was identified in a woman aged 18-29 years in good health. This sequence joins TRBV25-1 and TRBJ2-1; tentative D call: TRBD2 (6 bases). The CDR3 sequence: CASRPDSWAGYNEQFF. The CDR3 DNA follows: TGTGCCAGCAGGCCCGATAGTTGGGCGGGGTACAATGAGCAGTTCTTC.